This T cell receptor (beta chain) came from a study of shared clonotypes between healthy human individuals. Study information: CD4 naive cells filled three plates per donor, CD4 memory three, CD8 naive two and CD8 memory one. Study-wide points: The study generally estimated greater richness for naive than memory subsets.

Remarks on this clone: What it binds is unknown.

The germline gives CDR1 GTSNPN, CDR2 SVGIG (reference sequence). The CDR3 has 15 residues. The J segment lost 2 bases and the V segment lost 5 bases, leaving 8 bases of the junction unmatched. The naive CD8 fraction comprised CD45RO-negative cells positively selected for CCR7 and excluded terminally differentiated effector memory CD45RA+ cells. Investigators spread the genomic DNA of each subset evenly over several immunoSEQ plates. Clones were sequenced by immunoSEQ multiplex PCR, and TCRdb holds only the in-frame ones, with some missing. The sample yields roughly 2.1 million clones, about 93% seen once.

The source is a man younger than 35 in good health. Some clones in this sample may be carry-over from other donors' samples. The sequencing sample was made of naive CD8+ T cells from PBMCs. V gene TRBV30 combines with J gene TRBJ2-7; TRBD1 matches 11 bases. CDR3 coding DNA: TGTGCCTGGGGAGGGACAGGGGGTCAACCCTACGAGCAGTACTTC. This translates into CAWGGTGGQPYEQYF.